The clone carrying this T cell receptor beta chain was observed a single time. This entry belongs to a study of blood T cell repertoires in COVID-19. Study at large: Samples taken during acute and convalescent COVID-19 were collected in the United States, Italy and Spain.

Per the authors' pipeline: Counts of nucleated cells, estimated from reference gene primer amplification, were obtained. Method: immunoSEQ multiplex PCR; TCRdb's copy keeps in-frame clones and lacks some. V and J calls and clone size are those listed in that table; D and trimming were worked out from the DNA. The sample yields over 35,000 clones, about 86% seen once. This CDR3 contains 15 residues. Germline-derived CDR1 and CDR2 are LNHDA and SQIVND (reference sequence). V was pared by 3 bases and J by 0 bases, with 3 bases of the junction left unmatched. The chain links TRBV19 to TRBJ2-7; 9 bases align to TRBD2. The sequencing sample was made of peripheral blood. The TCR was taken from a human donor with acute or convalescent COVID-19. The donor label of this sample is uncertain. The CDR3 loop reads CASSILAGSSYEQYF. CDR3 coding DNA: TGTGCCAGTAGTATCCTAGCGGGGAGCTCCTACGAGCAGTACTTC. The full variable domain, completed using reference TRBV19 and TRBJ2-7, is DGGITQSPKYLFRKEGQNVTLSCEQNLNHDAMYWYRQDPGQGLRLIYYSQIVNDFQKGDIAEGYSVSREKKESFPLTVTSAQKNPTAFYLCASSILAGSSYEQYFGPGTRLTVT.